The source of this T cell receptor beta chain is a study of CD8+ T cells in alopecia areata. V was clipped by 0 bases and J by 8 bases, with 14 bases between them. The CDR3 spans 15 residues. Germline CDR1 is LNHNV and CDR2 is YYDKDF (reference sequence). In each case, RNA was isolated and then reverse transcribed into cDNA as the sequencing template. TCRdb keeps only in-frame clones here, not all; method: immunoSEQ multiplex PCR. In the table there are under 150,000 clones, less than 70% of which are singletons. As to treatment: oral pan-JAK inhibitor, 5-10 mg twice daily. This sequence originates from a human donor with alopecia areata. The material was CD4+ T cells sorted from blood, obtained at week 24, from a patient treated with tofacitinib. The rearrangement uses TRBV15 and TRBJ2-1, with a possible D match to TRBD1 (5 bases). The CDR3 here is CATSRDRVVLHEQFF. The CDR3 bases are TGTGCCACCAGCAGAGACAGGGTGGTTCTGCATGAGCAGTTCTTC. Full variable domain (rest looked up from reference TRBV15 and TRBJ2-1): DAMVIQNPRYQVTQFGKPVTLSCSQTLNHNVMYWYQQKSSQAPKLLFHYYDKDFNNEADTPDNFQSRRPNTSFCFLDIRSPGLGDTAMYLCATSRDRVVLHEQFFGPGTRLTVL.